The next 5 T cell receptor beta chains were all read from a single sample in a study of blood T cell repertoires in COVID-19. Generated by immunoSEQ multiplex PCR, the TCRdb table keeps only in-frame clones and is missing some. The sample consists of 350,000 to 400,000 clones, almost 90% of them appearing once. Sequencing was performed on peripheral blood. The origin of the receptors is a man aged 18-30 years with active or convalescent COVID-19.

The chain is built from TRBV6-5 and TRBJ2-7; D call uncertain. Trimming removed 0 bases from V and 1 base from J, with 4 bases in between. The CDR3 consists of 13 residues. CDR1 and CDR2 from the germline V gene are MNHEY and SVGAGI. CDR3 sequence (DNA): TGTGCCAGCAGTTACTCCTCGTCCTACGAGCAGTACTTC. Amino acid sequence: CASSYSSSYEQYF.

V usage is TRBV29-1 and J usage is TRBJ2-7, with D possibly being TRBD2 (5 bases). Germline CDR1 and CDR2: SQVTM and ANQGSEA. V was pared by 7 bases and J by 5 bases, with 18 bases between. The CDR3 covers 13 residues. The DNA for the CDR3 is TGCAGCGCTGTAGCACTGAGGGCCGACGAGCAGTACTTC. This sequence encodes CSAVALRADEQYF.

This chain uses TRBV24-1 with TRBJ1-4; 7 bases agree with TRBD1. The CDR3 sequence is 14 residues long. V gave up 4 bases and J gave up 5 bases; unmatched junction bases: 3. Germline CDR1 is KGHDR and CDR2 is SFDVKD. CDR3 sequence: CATSDGTANEKLFF. The DNA of the CDR3 is TGTGCCACCAGTGACGGGACAGCAAATGAAAAACTGTTTTTT.

There are a few counts of this clone. The chain carries TRBV15 and TRBJ2-5, with a possible D match to TRBD2 (6 bases). Germline V gives CDR1 LNHNV, CDR2 YYDKDF (reference sequence). The CDR3 spans 15 residues. The germline V and J ends were trimmed by 0 bases and 5 bases, with 13 bases remaining between them. The CDR3 bases are TGTGCCACCAGCAGAGATTCGGGACTCTGGGAGACCCAGTACTTC. Translated: CATSRDSGLWETQYF.

This clone was detected once. V and J are TRBV10-2 and TRBJ2-7; TRBD2 agrees at 10 bases. This CDR3 has 14 residues. J lost 2 bases, V lost 5 bases, and 3 bases had no gene match. CDR1 is WSHSY, CDR2 SAAADI, per germline. CDR3 loop: CASSWTSGTYEQYF. The CDR3 DNA follows: TGCGCCAGCAGTTGGACTAGCGGAACCTACGAGCAGTACTTC.